This T cell receptor beta chain was recovered during a study of blood T cell repertoires in COVID-19. Study-level information: Donors in the United States, Italy and Spain gave samples during acute or convalescent COVID-19.

This clone has only a few counts. Germline V gives CDR1 SGHNT, CDR2 YYREEE (reference sequence). V lost 2 bases and J lost 6, with 12 bases in between. This CDR3 has 13 amino acids. Original processing methods: For nucleated cells, counts were estimated from reference gene primer amplification. Measured with immunoSEQ multiplex PCR; TCRdb has only the in-frame clones, and not every one. V, J and clone size reflect that table, while D and trimming were determined from the DNA. The sample yields some 50,000 clones, around 87% seen once. The rearrangement joins TRBV5-4 to TRBJ2-7; unclear D gene. Sequencing used peripheral blood. This TCR was recovered from a middle-aged man with active COVID-19. DNA for the CDR3: TGTGCCAGCAGCTTCGAACCGATGAGCGAGCAGTACTTC. Amino acid sequence: CASSFEPMSEQYF.